This entry describes one T cell receptor beta chain. No antigen is known for it. Base qualities are not provided; no much larger clone lies one nucleotide away. The trial excluded patients who had a history of autoimmune disease or were on systemic immunosuppression. Peripheral blood for TCR sequencing was drawn from every dose cohort at baseline, at cycle 4 day 1 and at cycle 7 day 1. The samples were taken from a phase I, first-in-human, multicenter, open-label dose-escalation trial of ivuxolimab. Adults with locally advanced or metastatic head and neck squamous cell, hepatocellular, melanoma or renal cell carcinoma were enrolled in the trial. CD4+ and CD8+ T cells were sorted separately from peripheral blood before TCR sequencing. The sample belongs to a study of OX40 agonist ivuxolimab in advanced cancers. Background for the entire study: Ivuxolimab, which targeted the costimulatory receptor OX40 (CD134), was an agonistic, fully human IgG2 monoclonal antibody. Partial responses were achieved by three dose-escalation patients, of whom one had hepatocellular carcinoma and two had cutaneous melanoma. The dose-escalation cohort was about 87% male with a mean age of about 65 years, ranging from about 23 to 85. Of the roughly 52 dose-escalation patients, hepatocellular carcinoma was present in about 20, melanoma in approximately 15, renal cell carcinoma in 9 and head and neck cancer in 9. Prior anti-PD-1, anti-PD-L1 or anti-CTLA-4 therapy was permitted, and 40% of dose-escalation patients had received checkpoint inhibitors. Intravenous ivuxolimab was administered to patients every 2 weeks at six dose levels: 0.01, 0.1, 0.3, 1.5, 3 and 10 mg/kg. Peripheral TCRbeta sequencing aimed to test whether ivuxolimab altered TCR sequence diversity and caused clonal T-cell expansion. The paper reports the monotherapy dose-escalation portion (N of about 50 patients) of the phase I ivuxolimab trial.

Genomic DNA was extracted from sorted cells for sequencing of the TCRbeta CDR3 region. The immunoSEQ Assay was used to sequence the TCRbeta CDR3 regions. In its TCRdb copy, this immuneACCESS table keeps in-frame sequences only and misses some clones. Where compared with another copy, unresolved V genes explain less than half of these, and the others have no known cause. In all, the sample holds approximately 56,000 clones, and about 89% of those were seen once. Under 2% of the sample comes from the top ten. Broad study findings and their caveats: Which antigens the clonally expanded peripheral T cells were specific for was not determined. At doses of 0.1 to 3.0 mg/kg, clonal expansion of both CD4+ and CD8+ T cells in blood was seen between baseline and week 6. On average, CD8+ T cells showed more expanded clones than CD4+ T cells after ivuxolimab. Partial responders in the 0.1-3.0 mg/kg groups had among the lowest normalized peripheral clonal expansion, especially among CD8+ T cells. Low levels of normalized T-cell clonal expansion were also seen in some patients who did not respond.

The CDR3 spans 15 residues, from the cysteine through the phenylalanine. The sequence is cut down to CDR3 DNA, 45 bases in frame from base 1. Trimming removed 1 base from V and 1 base from J, leaving 8 bases between the germline ends. The germline V gene specifies SNHLY as CDR1 and FYNNEI as CDR2. The sequencing here drew on CD4+ or CD8+ T cells sorted from blood, taken in a trial of the OX40 agonist ivuxolimab. The sequence was obtained from an adult with an advanced solid tumor such as melanoma, head and neck, liver or kidney cancer. The chain is encoded by TRBV2 joined to TRBJ1-5; the D gene cannot be resolved reliably. The DNA sequence follows: TGTGCCAGCAGTGAAGGCGGGAGGAGCAATCAGCCCCAGCATTTT. It translates to CASSEGGRSNQPQHF.